The clone carrying this T cell receptor (beta chain) was counted a few times. Its target is not known. Noted time point: newly diagnosed GD, antithyroid drugs for less than 3 months. RNA isolated from PBMCs was used to make the TCR library. In Xi'an, China, an endocrinology department was the source of patients. The data are from a study of regulatory T cells in long-lasting Graves disease. Study at large: Antithyroid drugs had been taken under 3 months by newly diagnosed Graves' patients.

General study points: Persistent disease showed a preference for TRBV28, TRBJ1-2 and TRBJ2-5.

Library construction for TCR beta used iRepertoire HTBI primers and Arm-PCR of CDR3 regions. TCRdb processed the multiplex PCR reads anew with MiXCR; each CDR3 protein has one entry. In the table there are 400,000 to 550,000 distinct CDR3 sequences, less than 20% of which are singletons. CDR3 length equals 19 residues. The trim removed 5 bases at V and 0 bases at J, leaving 13 bases unmatched. In germline, CDR1 is MNHEY, CDR2 SMNVEV (reference sequence). This sample also appeared in a second study, on T cells in Graves' hyperthyroidism and ophthalmopathy.

The sample in question was peripheral blood mononuclear cells (PBMCs), obtained at new diagnosis, from a patient treated with antithyroid drugs. This sequence originates from a woman aged 30 to 39 with Graves disease. The chain couples TRBV27 to TRBJ2-2, with TRBD1 matching over 9 bases. The CDR3 reads CASSPRPGTGSANTGELFF. CDR3 DNA: TGTGCCAGCAGTCCAAGACCCGGGACAGGGTCGGCGAACACCGGGGAGCTGTTTTTT.